Below, 21 T cell receptor beta chains from the same sample are listed, as sequenced in a study of control samples from healthy donors and cancer patients. Sequencing was performed with immunoSEQ multiplex PCR; in TCRdb, only in-frame clones are kept and a portion is missing. The data show roughly 74,000 clones, with about 94% seen just once and approximately 4.8% held by the top ten. Sample: blood. The receptors shown here come from a woman aged 18-29 years in good health.

The table lists this clone with a count of one. The chain employs TRBV14 and TRBJ2-7; no clear D. The V gene's germline CDR1 is SGHDN and CDR2 FVKESK. Deletions cut 3 bases from V and 3 bases from J, with 6 bases between. CDR3 length equals 12 residues. The CDR3 sequence: CASSHSYYEQYF. Here the CDR3 DNA reads TGTGCCAGCAGCCACTCCTACTACGAGCAGTACTTC.

V usage is TRBV2 and J usage is TRBJ2-4; a possible D gene is TRBD2 (6 bases). The CDR3 is 15 residues long. The V gene lost 8 bases and the J gene lost 1 base, with 15 bases spanning the gap. Germline V gene data show CDR1 as SNHLY and CDR2 as FYNNEI. The CDR3 sequence is CASGGRDGAKNIQYF. As DNA, the CDR3 is TGTGCCAGCGGGGGGAGAGACGGTGCCAAAAACATTCAGTACTTC. Drawing the rest from reference TRBV2 and TRBJ2-4, the complete variable domain is EPEVTQTPSHQVTQMGQEVILRCVPISNHLYFYWYRQILGQKVEFLVSFYNNEISEKSEIFDDQFSVERPDGSNFTLKIRSTKLEDSAMYFCASGGRDGAKNIQYFGAGTRLSVL.

The V call is TRBV7-3, the J call TRBJ1-5, with D possibly TRBD1 on 6 matching bases. The germline gives CDR1 SGHTA, CDR2 FQGTGA. V dropped 5 bases and J dropped 16 bases, with 18 bases sitting between them. The CDR3 sequence is 12 residues long. CDR3 coding DNA: TGTGCCAGCAGCAGACAGGACGGGCCCCTCCATTTT. It specifies CASSRQDGPLHF.

This clone appeared a single time. The V gene is TRBV27, the J gene TRBJ1-1, with D perhaps TRBD1 (5 bases). Between the trimmed V and J ends, which lost 0 bases and 2 bases, there was a span of 13 bases. This CDR3 contains 16 residues. Germline V gene sequence: CDR1 MNHEY, CDR2 SMNVEV (reference sequence). The DNA for the CDR3 is TGTGCCAGCAGTTTATCGGGGGGTCTCCCAAACACTGAAGCTTTCTTT. This sequence encodes CASSLSGGLPNTEAFF.

The V call is TRBV19, the J call TRBJ2-3; D ambiguous. V lost 0 bases to trimming and J lost 0 bases, with 7 bases between them. The CDR3 contains 15 residues. The germline CDR1 and CDR2 sequences are LNHDA and SQIVND (reference sequence). DNA of the CDR3: TGTGCCAGTAGTATAGACAGTTCTAGCACAGATACGCAGTATTTT. This gives the protein CASSIDSSSTDTQYF.

The chain uses TRBV6-6 and TRBJ2-7, with D uncertain. V shed 0 bases and J shed 6 bases, with 3 bases lying between them. This CDR3 has 11 amino acids. Germline CDR1 MNHNY, CDR2 SVGAGI (reference sequence). This CDR3 is CASSYSSEQYF. The CDR3 coding sequence is TGTGCCAGCAGTTACTCTTCCGAGCAGTACTTC.

The chain joins TRBV7-3 to TRBJ1-1, with 7 bases lining up with TRBD1. V gave up 2 bases and J gave up 7 bases; unmatched junction bases: 1. Germline lookup yields CDR1 SGHTA and CDR2 FQGTGA. This CDR3 contains 12 residues. Here the CDR3 reads CASSLGTDEAFF. CDR3 DNA sequence: TGTGCCAGCAGCTTAGGGACAGATGAAGCTTTCTTT.

V is TRBV5-6 and J is TRBJ1-1; 12 bases agree with TRBD1. V shed 4 bases, J shed 4 bases, and the junction held 11 bases outside the gene matches. Germline CDR1 and CDR2: SGHDT and YYEEEE. The CDR3 contains 17 residues. CDR3 sequence: CASSRDGTGGESTEAFF. In DNA form, the CDR3 reads TGTGCCAGCAGCCGGGACGGGACAGGGGGCGAGTCCACTGAAGCTTTCTTT.

This clone showed up just once. The V and J genes are TRBV6-5 and TRBJ2-7, with 10 nucleotides matching TRBD2. CDR1 is MNHEY and CDR2 is SVGAGI in the germline V gene. The V and J ends lost 8 bases and 5 bases, in that order; junction bases with no gene match: 12. The CDR3 runs 15 residues. The chain's CDR3 is CASGSSSGSFDEQYF. The CDR3 DNA follows: TGTGCCAGCGGGTCATCTAGCGGGAGTTTCGACGAGCAGTACTTC.

The J gene is TRBJ2-1, the V gene TRBV27; 8 positions match TRBD1. The J segment lost 6 bases and the V segment lost 5 bases, leaving 15 bases of the junction unmatched. Germline CDR1 and CDR2: MNHEY and SMNVEV (reference sequence). The length of the CDR3 is 17 residues. CDR3 nucleotide sequence: TGTGCCAGCAGTGTCTTACAGGGGGTGGGACCTGGCAATGAGCAGTTCTTC. Its protein is CASSVLQGVGPGNEQFF.

The gene calls are TRBV7-6 and TRBJ2-1; 7 positions agree with TRBD2. CDR1 is SGHVS, CDR2 FNYEAQ, per germline. This CDR3 has 16 amino acids. The J segment lost 9 bases and the V segment lost 3 bases, leaving 14 bases of the junction unmatched. The CDR3 loop is CASSLRVSGPAGEQFF. Here the CDR3 DNA reads TGTGCCAGCAGCTTGAGGGTTAGCGGGCCCGCGGGTGAGCAGTTCTTC. Using reference TRBV7-6 and TRBJ2-1 for the parts outside the CDR3, the full variable domain is GAGVSQSPRYKVTKRGQDVALRCDPISGHVSLYWYRQALGQGPEFLTYFNYEAQQDKSGLPNDRFSAERPEGSISTLTIQRTEQRDSAMYRCASSLRVSGPAGEQFFGPGTRLTVL.

A note on this clone: At one end, the junction sequence differs from germline, possibly due to a read error. The rearrangement joins TRBV6-8 to TRBJ1-4; the match to TRBD1 covers 8 bases. CDR3 length: 19 residues. Germline lookup yields CDR1 MNHGY and CDR2 SAAAGT. The CDR3 DNA follows: TGTGCCAGCAGTGACTCCCCTCCCCGGGACAGGCCCCCCATGGAAAAACTGTTTTTT. It encodes CASSDSPPRDRPPMEKLFF.

V and J are TRBV28 and TRBJ1-6, with a possible D match to TRBD1 (5 bases). V was trimmed by 6 bases and J by 3 bases, leaving 15 bases between them. CDR1 is MDHEN, CDR2 SYDVKM, per germline. The CDR3 covers 16 residues. The CDR3 DNA is TGTGCCAGCAGGGGTGGGGCAGTTCTCTATAATTCACCCCTCCACTTT. It translates to CASRGGAVLYNSPLHF.

This clone appeared a single time. V and J are TRBV7-9 and TRBJ2-3, with D maybe TRBD2 (5 bases). Trimming took 5 bases from V and 4 from J, leaving 16 bases between them. Germline V gene sequence: CDR1 SEHNR, CDR2 FQNEAQ (reference sequence). The CDR3 is 15 amino acids. The CDR3 is CASSPVASLADTQYF. The CDR3 DNA reads TGTGCCAGCAGCCCAGTGGCTAGCCTAGCAGATACGCAGTATTTT.

By share of the sample, this clone is medium-sized. This chain connects TRBV4-1 to TRBJ2-2, with 12 nucleotides matching TRBD2. The germline CDR1 and CDR2 sequences are MGHRA and YSYEKL. The CDR3 is 20 residues long. The V segment lost 0 bases and the J segment 3 bases; nucleotides outside the gene matches: 11. Written as DNA, the CDR3 is TGCGCCAGCAGCCAAGATTGGCTAGCGGGGGGGTTTTCGGACACCGGGGAGCTGTTTTTT. Protein sequence: CASSQDWLAGGFSDTGELFF.

V usage is TRBV6-5 and J usage is TRBJ2-6; no firm D call. The CDR3 has 14 residues. In germline, CDR1 is MNHEY, CDR2 SVGAGI. Trimming took 8 bases from V and 0 from J, leaving 8 bases between them. The CDR3 reads CASDVPSGANVLTF. For the CDR3, the DNA is TGTGCCAGCGACGTTCCCTCTGGGGCCAACGTCCTGACTTTC.

The chain has TRBV19 and TRBJ2-1; TRBD2 matches at 12 bases. The J segment lost 7 bases and the V segment lost 5 bases, leaving 6 bases of the junction unmatched. The CDR3 spans 15 residues. The V gene's germline CDR1 is LNHDA and CDR2 SQIVND (reference sequence). CDR3 coding DNA: TGTGCCAGTAGTGCAACTAGCGGGGGGTTGAATGAGCAGTTCTTC. It translates to CASSATSGGLNEQFF.

V is TRBV7-2 and J is TRBJ1-6; D is unresolved. Looked up from germline, CDR1 is SGHTA and CDR2 is FQGNSA. Trimming removed 1 base at V and 0 bases at J, with 10 bases between. This CDR3 has 17 residues. The CDR3 protein is CASSLEPGSSYNSPLHF. The CDR3 DNA is TGTGCCAGCAGCTTAGAGCCTGGGAGCTCCTATAATTCACCCCTCCACTTT.

This chain joins TRBV7-9 and TRBJ2-7, with 9 bases that match TRBD1. V was clipped by 2 bases and J by 1 base; unmatched bases: 6. From germline, CDR1 is SEHNR and CDR2 FQNEAQ (reference sequence). CDR3 size: 16 residues. Written as DNA, the CDR3 is TGTGCCAGCAGCTTATGGGGACAGGGTCGGTCCTACGAGCAGTACTTC. This encodes CASSLWGQGRSYEQYF.

The chain is built from TRBV20-1 and TRBJ1-5; unclear D gene. Germline V gene lookup returns CDR1 DFQATT and CDR2 SNEGSKA (reference sequence). The CDR3 consists of 16 residues. V was shortened by 3 bases and J by 6 bases, with 21 bases between the two germline ends. The CDR3 region is CSASSPADWSGQPQHF. The CDR3 DNA reads TGCAGTGCTAGTAGCCCCGCCGACTGGTCGGGTCAGCCCCAGCATTTT.

V usage is TRBV5-1 and J usage is TRBJ2-1; tentatively, D is TRBD1 or TRBD2 (5 bases each). The CDR3 totals 15 residues. Trimming took 4 bases from V and 7 from J, leaving 18 bases between them. Germline CDR1 SGHRS, CDR2 YFSETQ. The CDR3 DNA sequence: TGCGCCAGCAGCCTCGGGGCCCCCCTTTTGAATGAGCAGTTCTTC. It is translated as CASSLGAPLLNEQFF.